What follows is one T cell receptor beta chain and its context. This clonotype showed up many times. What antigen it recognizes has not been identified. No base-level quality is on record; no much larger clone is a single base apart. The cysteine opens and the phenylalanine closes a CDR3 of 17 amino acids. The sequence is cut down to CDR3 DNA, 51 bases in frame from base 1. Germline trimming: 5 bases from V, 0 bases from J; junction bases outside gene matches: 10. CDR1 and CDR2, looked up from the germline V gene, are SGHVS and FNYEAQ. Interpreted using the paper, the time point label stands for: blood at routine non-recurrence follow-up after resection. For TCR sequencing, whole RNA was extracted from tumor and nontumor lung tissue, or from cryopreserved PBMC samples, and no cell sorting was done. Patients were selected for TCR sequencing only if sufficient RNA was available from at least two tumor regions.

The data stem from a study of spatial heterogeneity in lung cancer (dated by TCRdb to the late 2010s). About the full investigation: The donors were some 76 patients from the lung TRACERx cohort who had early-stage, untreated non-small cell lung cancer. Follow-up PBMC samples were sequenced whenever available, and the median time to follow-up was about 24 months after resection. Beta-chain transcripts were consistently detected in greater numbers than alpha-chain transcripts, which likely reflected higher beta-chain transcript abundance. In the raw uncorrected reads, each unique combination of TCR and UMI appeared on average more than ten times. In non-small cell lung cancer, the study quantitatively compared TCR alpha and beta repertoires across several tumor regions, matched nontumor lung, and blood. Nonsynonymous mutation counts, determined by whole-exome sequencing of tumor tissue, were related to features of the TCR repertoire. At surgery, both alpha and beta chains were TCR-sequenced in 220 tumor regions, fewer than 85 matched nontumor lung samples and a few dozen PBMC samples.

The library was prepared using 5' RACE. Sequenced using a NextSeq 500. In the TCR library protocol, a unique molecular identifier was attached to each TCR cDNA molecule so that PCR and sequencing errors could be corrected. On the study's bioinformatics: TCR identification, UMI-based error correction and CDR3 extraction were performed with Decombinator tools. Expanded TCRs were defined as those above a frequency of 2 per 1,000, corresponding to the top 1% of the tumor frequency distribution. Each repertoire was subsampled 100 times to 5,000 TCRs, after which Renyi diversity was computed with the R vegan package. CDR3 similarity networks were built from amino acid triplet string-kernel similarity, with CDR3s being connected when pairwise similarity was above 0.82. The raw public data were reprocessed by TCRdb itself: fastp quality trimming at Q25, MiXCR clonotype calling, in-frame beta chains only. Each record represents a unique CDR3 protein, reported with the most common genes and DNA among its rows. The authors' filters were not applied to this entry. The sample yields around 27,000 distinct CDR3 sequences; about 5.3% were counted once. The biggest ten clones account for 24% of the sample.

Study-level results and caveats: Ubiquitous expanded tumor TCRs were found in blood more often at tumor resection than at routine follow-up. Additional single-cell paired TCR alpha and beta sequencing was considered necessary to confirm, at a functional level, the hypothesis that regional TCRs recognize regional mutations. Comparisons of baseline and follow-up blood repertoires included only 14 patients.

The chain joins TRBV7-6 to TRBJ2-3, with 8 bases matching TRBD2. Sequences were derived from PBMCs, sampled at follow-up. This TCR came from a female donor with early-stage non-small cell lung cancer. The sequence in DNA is TGTGCCAGCAGCCCTCTCCGGGCGGGGGGAAGCACAGATACGCAGTATTTT. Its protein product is CASSPLRAGGSTDTQYF.